The 21 T cell receptor beta chains reported below all come from one sample, sequenced in a study of blood T cells in healthy people across ages. Through a sample-barcoded 5' primer and a J-beta primer mix, a second PCR was run for about 6 to 11 cycles. TCRdb re-analysed the 5' RACE reads in MiXCR, keeping a single row per CDR3 protein. The table includes about 1.7 million distinct CDR3 sequences, 28% detected once. The sequencing input was blood. The receptor set was obtained from a woman in her twenties or thirties in good health.

With respect to this clonotype: Sequence at one end of the junction differs from germline and may be a read error. V usage is TRBV10-2 and J usage is TRBJ1-6; D uncertain. Germline loops: CDR1 WSHSY, CDR2 SAAADI. CDR3 length: 13 amino acids. CDR3 DNA: TGTGCCGGCAGTGAGGAGATGTATTCACCCCTCCACTTT. The encoded protein is CAGSEEMYSPLHF.

This chain connects TRBV24-1 to TRBJ1-1; TRBD1 aligns across 11 bases. Germline V lookup: CDR1 KGHDR, CDR2 SFDVKD. Trimming took 3 bases from V and 11 from J; bases not matched to a gene: 1. The CDR3 is made up of 12 amino acids. The CDR3 loop reads CATSDRDRGAFF. DNA for the CDR3: TGTGCCACCAGTGATCGGGACAGGGGGGCTTTCTTT.

In this sample, this clonotype turned up many times. The chain joins TRBV20-1 to TRBJ2-3; 7 nucleotides agree with TRBD2. CDR3 length: 15 residues. CDR1 and CDR2 (germline): DFQATT, SNEGSKA (reference sequence). V gave up 0 bases and J gave up 1 base; unmatched junction bases: 4. DNA for the CDR3: TGCAGTGCTAGAGATTGGCTAGCGGGCACAGATACGCAGTATTTT. The encoded protein is CSARDWLAGTDTQYF.

This clonotype was counted only a few times. This chain connects TRBV14 to TRBJ1-1; D is ambiguous. The germline CDR1 and CDR2 sequences are SGHDN and FVKESK. Trimming cost V 0 bases and J 3 bases, with 8 bases left between them. CDR3 size: 14 residues. As DNA, the CDR3 is TGTGCCAGCAGCCAAGATCGGCAGTACACTGAAGCTTTCTTT. It yields the protein CASSQDRQYTEAFF. Complete variable domain (other parts from reference TRBV14 and TRBJ1-1): EAGVTQFPSHSVIEKGQTVTLRCDPISGHDNLYWYRRVMGKEIKFLLHFVKESKQDESGMPNNRFLAERTGGTYSTLKVQPAELEDSGVYFCASSQDRQYTEAFFGQGTRLTVV.

The chain couples TRBV25-1 to TRBJ1-2; 9 positions match TRBD1. V lost 3 bases to trimming and J lost 4 bases; unmatched junction nucleotides: 3. Germline assignment: CDR1 MGHDK and CDR2 SYGVNS. The CDR3 covers 14 residues. CDR3 sequence reads: CASSDLDRGYGYTF. DNA of the CDR3: TGTGCCAGCAGTGATCTGGACAGGGGCTATGGCTACACCTTC.

CDR3 in amino acids: CSARDGGGQPQHF. CDR3 in DNA: TGCAGTGCTAGAGATGGGGGGGGTCAGCCCCAGCATTTT. V usage is TRBV20-1 and J usage is TRBJ1-5; weak D call: TRBD1 (5 bases). Trimming removed 0 bases from V and 6 bases from J, with 9 bases in between. The CDR3 length is 13 residues. Germline V gives CDR1 DFQATT, CDR2 SNEGSKA (reference sequence).

This clonotype was observed many times. This chain links TRBV7-9 with TRBJ1-4; D gene ambiguous. Trimming left V 2 bases short and J 0 bases short, with 4 bases between. CDR1 is SEHNR, CDR2 FQNEAQ, per germline (reference sequence). The CDR3 covers 14 residues. The CDR3 region has the DNA TGTGCCAGCAGCTTACTAGCAACTAATGAAAAACTGTTTTTT. This sequence encodes CASSLLATNEKLFF.

This clonotype has just a few counts. The rearrangement joins TRBV6-6 to TRBJ2-7; D unclear. Germline CDR1 and CDR2: MNHNY and SVGAGI (reference sequence). The CDR3 has 12 residues. V lost 2 bases and J lost 5, with 7 bases in between. The DNA of the CDR3 is TGTGCCAGCAGTTACCCTATGGACGAGCAGTACTTC. This sequence encodes CASSYPMDEQYF.

Notes on this clonotype: A much larger clone differs from this one at a single base, so this may be a read error. The rearrangement joins TRBV5-1 to TRBJ2-5, with 8 bases identical to TRBD1. The CDR3 consists of 14 residues. Losses at the gene ends were 4 bases for V and 11 bases for J; bases not matched to a gene: 13. Looked up from germline, CDR1 is SGHRS and CDR2 is YFSETQ. This CDR3 reads CASSGRGLDGEQYF. CDR3 bases: TGCGCCAGCAGCGGCAGGGGGCTTGACGGTGAGCAGTACTTC.

In its sample, this clonotype was seen many times. The rearrangement joins TRBV29-1 to TRBJ2-7, with TRBD2 as a possible D gene (5 bases). CDR1 is SQVTM, CDR2 ANQGSEA, per germline. The CDR3 contains 12 residues. V lost 4 bases, J lost 4 bases, and 11 bases lay in between. CDR3 amino acids: CSVGESGYEQYF. The CDR3 DNA reads as TGCAGCGTTGGGGAGAGTGGGTACGAGCAGTACTTC.

The chain is built from TRBV20-1 and TRBJ2-5; 11 bases agree with TRBD2. The CDR3 contains 14 residues. Germline trimming cut 6 bases from V and 2 bases from J; bases unmatched to any gene: 5. CDR1 is DFQATT, CDR2 SNEGSKA, per germline (reference sequence). The CDR3 DNA reads TGCAGTGCGCACGGGACTAGCGGACAAGAGACCCAGTACTTC. This sequence encodes CSAHGTSGQETQYF.

This clonotype was recorded many times. The chain combines TRBV7-4 with TRBJ2-1; TRBD1 matches at 7 bases. The CDR3 runs 17 residues. V gave up 4 bases and J gave up 4 bases; unmatched junction bases: 13. CDR1 SGHVT and CDR2 SQSDAQ come from the germline V gene. The chain's CDR3 is CASSSGLQGPAYNEQFF. CDR3 DNA sequence: TGTGCCAGCAGCTCCGGTCTACAGGGGCCCGCTTACAATGAGCAGTTCTTC.

This chain links TRBV20-1 with TRBJ2-6; 8 nucleotides line up with TRBD2. Germline CDR1 reads DFQATT; CDR2 reads SNEGSKA (reference sequence). V trimming: 0 bases; J trimming: 2 bases; junction bases outside the gene matches: 12. This CDR3 is 19 amino acids long. DNA of the CDR3: TGCAGTGCTAGAGAACCCCCGGGACTAGTCATACCTGGGGCCAACGTCCTGACTTTC. Protein product: CSAREPPGLVIPGANVLTF.

This clonotype was seen at least ten times. The chain couples TRBV7-2 to TRBJ2-5; D unresolved. The CDR3 contains 14 residues. V shed 5 bases and J shed 0 bases, with 10 bases lying between them. Germline CDR1 reads SGHTA; CDR2 reads FQGNSA. CDR3 sequence (DNA): TGTGCCAGCAGCCCCCGTAGGGACCAAGAGACCCAGTACTTC. It is translated as CASSPRRDQETQYF. The full variable domain, in which reference TRBV7-2 and TRBJ2-5 provide the parts outside the CDR3, is GAGVSQSPSNKVTEKGKDVELRCDPISGHTALYWYRQSLGQGLEFLIYFQGNSAPDKSGLPSDRFSAERTGGSVSTLTIQRTQQEDSAVYLCASSPRRDQETQYFGPGTRLLVL.

J is TRBJ2-3 and V is TRBV5-6; the match to TRBD1 covers 9 bases. The CDR3 sequence is 17 residues long. Unmatched junction bases numbered 9, after V lost 3 bases and J lost 1 base. Germline values: CDR1 SGHDT, CDR2 YYEEEE. CDR3 coding DNA: TGTGCCAGCAGCTGGCTACAGGGGGCGCTTGGCACAGATACGCAGTATTTT. Translating it yields CASSWLQGALGTDTQYF.

This clonotype is a singleton in its sample. The chain combines TRBV30 with TRBJ1-5; weak D call: TRBD1 (5 bases). Germline assignment: CDR1 GTSNPN and CDR2 SVGIG (reference sequence). Trimming removed 1 base at V and 4 bases at J, with 11 bases between. This CDR3 spans 14 amino acids. The CDR3 sequence is CAWSAGGSNQPQHF. Here the CDR3 DNA reads TGTGCCTGGAGTGCCGGGGGTTCAAATCAGCCCCAGCATTTT.

This clonotype was seen only a few times. The CDR3, as DNA: TGTGCCACCAGTGATCCCCGGGACGGAGACAATGAGCAGTTCTTC. Translating gives CATSDPRDGDNEQFF. The chain has TRBV24-1 and TRBJ2-1; D may be TRBD1 or TRBD2 (5 bases each). In germline, CDR1 is KGHDR, CDR2 SFDVKD. V lost 3 bases, J lost 5 bases, and 13 bases lay in between. The CDR3 is 15 amino acids.

The rearrangement uses TRBV20-1 and TRBJ2-1; TRBD1 matches 7 bases. The J segment lost 0 bases and the V segment lost 6 bases, leaving 11 bases of the junction unmatched. Germline lookup yields CDR1 DFQATT and CDR2 SNEGSKA (reference sequence). CDR3 size: 16 residues. The CDR3 nucleotides read TGCAGTGCCGGCTCCTTAGCAGGGGGCTCCTACAATGAGCAGTTCTTC. Protein: CSAGSLAGGSYNEQFF.

The chain uses TRBV12-3 or TRBV12-4 and TRBJ1-2, with 8 positions matching TRBD1. The CDR3 has 12 residues. Trimming took 7 bases from V and 8 from J; bases not matched to a gene: 6. CDR3 amino acids: CASTFDRGGYTF. The CDR3 nucleotides are TGTGCCAGCACTTTCGACAGGGGCGGCTACACCTTC.

This clonotype was picked up a small number of times. A much more abundant neighbour one base away suggests this may be a read error. The genes are TRBV4-2 and TRBJ2-5, with D tentatively TRBD1 (6 bases). Trimming removed 0 bases at V and 2 bases at J, with 7 bases between. CDR3 length equals 14 residues. Germline V gene data show CDR1 as LGHNA and CDR2 as YNFKEQ. The chain's CDR3 is CASSQEQGQETQYF. Here the CDR3 DNA reads TGTGCCAGCAGCCAAGAACAGGGACAAGAGACCCAGTACTTC.

At least ten counts were recorded for this clonotype. The chain links TRBV5-1 to TRBJ2-5; no clear D gene. CDR1 and CDR2 from the germline V gene are SGHRS and YFSETQ. CDR3 length: 16 amino acids. V lost 4 bases and J 0 bases, leaving 16 bases between the germline ends. The CDR3 DNA is TGCGCCAGCAGCCCTCCCGGCGTCAGGTACCAAGAGACCCAGTACTTC. It specifies CASSPPGVRYQETQYF. The full variable domain, completed using reference TRBV5-1 and TRBJ2-5, is KAGVTQTPRYLIKTRGQQVTLSCSPISGHRSVSWYQQTPGQGLQFLFEYFSETQRNKGNFPGRFSGRQFSNSRSEMNVSTLELGDSALYLCASSPPGVRYQETQYFGPGTRLLVL.